Presented here are 23 T cell receptor beta chains from one specimen sequenced in a study of blood T cell repertoires in COVID-19. Here immunoSEQ multiplex PCR was the method, and the copy in TCRdb shows in-frame clones only, minus some. The sample includes approximately 500,000 clones, 88% of them seen just once. The sequenced sample was PBMCs or T cells enriched from blood (not recorded which). Receptors were obtained from a woman aged 40 to 50 who had recovered from COVID-19.

The chain carries TRBV9 and TRBJ1-3, with 9 nucleotides matching TRBD1. J lost 4 bases, V lost 4 bases, and 9 bases had no gene match. CDR3 size: 16 residues. In germline, CDR1 is SGDLS, CDR2 YYNGEE. The DNA of the CDR3 is TGTGCCAGCAGCCCCCCGGGACAGGGAATCGGAAACACCATATATTTT. Amino acid sequence: CASSPPGQGIGNTIYF.

CDR3 loop: CASSPYIGGTNYGYTF. CDR3 in DNA: TGTGCCAGCTCACCATATATCGGGGGTACTAACTATGGCTACACCTTC. V is TRBV18 and J is TRBJ1-2; D may be TRBD1 (5 bases). The CDR3 extends over 16 amino acids. CDR1 and CDR2 (germline): KGHSH, LQKENI. V was shortened by 2 bases and J by 0 bases, with 13 bases between the two germline ends.

The V and J genes are TRBV7-8 and TRBJ2-5, with D hard to call. The germline V gene encodes CDR1 SGHVS and CDR2 FQNEAQ. The CDR3 is 15 residues long. Trimming cost V 0 bases and J 2 bases, with 10 bases left between them. This CDR3 is CASSLAPNRQETQYF. In DNA form, the CDR3 reads TGTGCCAGCAGCTTAGCGCCTAACCGACAAGAGACCCAGTACTTC.

This sequence joins TRBV6-4 and TRBJ2-1; 9 nucleotides align to TRBD2. This CDR3 is built from 16 residues. V lost 3 bases and J lost 8; bases outside the gene matches: 11. CDR1 MRHNA and CDR2 SNTAGT come from the germline V gene. The CDR3 here is CASSEYWREGDDEQFF. The CDR3 DNA sequence: TGTGCCAGCAGTGAATATTGGCGGGAGGGCGACGATGAGCAGTTCTTC.

This clone was seen only a few times. V is TRBV24-1 and J is TRBJ1-5; the D gene is possibly TRBD1 (6 bases). CDR3 length equals 14 residues. The V end was cut by 5 bases, the J end by 7 bases, with 14 bases between. Per the germline V gene, CDR1 is KGHDR and CDR2 is SFDVKD. As DNA, the CDR3 is TGTGCCACCAGTGCAACAGGGTTATGGCAGCCCCAGCATTTT. Protein product: CATSATGLWQPQHF.

This clone showed up just once. CDR3 protein: CASSLTAYEQYF. CDR3 nucleotide sequence: TGTGCCAGCAGCTTAACGGCCTACGAGCAGTACTTC. This sequence joins TRBV7-9 and TRBJ2-7; D gene ambiguous. V gave up 2 bases and J gave up 2 bases, with 4 bases separating them. Germline CDR1 and CDR2: SEHNR and FQNEAQ (reference sequence). The CDR3 has 12 residues.

J is TRBJ2-7 and V is TRBV13, with 10 positions matching TRBD2. CDR1 and CDR2 (germline): PRHDT, FYEKMQ (reference sequence). The CDR3 is made up of 15 amino acids. The V segment lost 0 bases and the J segment 7 bases; nucleotides outside the gene matches: 6. As DNA, the CDR3 is TGTGCCAGCAGCTTAGGGGTAGCGGGAGGCTGGGAGCAGTACTTC. Residues: CASSLGVAGGWEQYF.

The V and J genes are TRBV5-4 and TRBJ1-2, with a tentative D call TRBD1 (6 bases). The CDR3 is 15 residues long. Trimming took 2 bases from V and 2 from J, leaving 13 bases between them. In germline, CDR1 is SGHNT, CDR2 YYREEE (reference sequence). Here the CDR3 DNA reads TGTGCCAGCAGCTTTGGGGGGGCCTCAAACTATGGCTACACCTTC. It translates to CASSFGGASNYGYTF.

V usage is TRBV28 and J usage is TRBJ1-1, with a possible D match to TRBD1 (6 bases). Germline CDR1 reads MDHEN; CDR2 reads SYDVKM. The length of the CDR3 is 12 residues. V lost 6 bases and J 1 base, leaving 6 bases between the germline ends. Written as DNA, the CDR3 is TGTGCCAGCAGGACAGGGAACACTGAAGCTTTCTTT. Translation gives CASRTGNTEAFF.

The chain couples TRBV29-1 to TRBJ2-7; tentative D call: TRBD2 (6 bases). The CDR3 contains 13 residues. V was cut by 4 bases and J by 0 bases, with 10 bases left in between. CDR1 SQVTM and CDR2 ANQGSEA come from the germline V gene. CDR3 amino acids: CSVAYGSSYEQYF. The CDR3 DNA sequence: TGCAGCGTTGCCTACGGGAGCTCCTACGAGCAGTACTTC.

The rearrangement links TRBV19 to TRBJ2-7, with 13 bases identical to TRBD2. Trimming at V came to 3 bases and at J to 13 bases, leaving 12 bases not matched to a gene. The V gene's germline CDR1 is LNHDA and CDR2 SQIVND (reference sequence). This CDR3 contains 15 residues. The CDR3 is CASSIMGLAGSFLYF. CDR3 coding DNA: TGTGCCAGTAGTATTATGGGACTAGCGGGATCTTTCTTATACTTC.

The V gene is TRBV7-9, the J gene TRBJ2-2; TRBD2 matches at 10 bases. Trimming took 4 bases from V and 7 from J; bases not matched to a gene: 3. CDR3 length equals 14 residues. CDR1 and CDR2 (germline): SEHNR, FQNEAQ (reference sequence). The CDR3 DNA is TGTGCCAGCAGCTCCGGACTAGCGGACGGGGAGCTGTTTTTT. Translating gives CASSSGLADGELFF.

This clone occurred once. The CDR3 DNA reads as TGTGCCAGTATGCAGGGCCCCTCCTACGAGCAGTACTTC. Amino acids: CASMQGPSYEQYF. The chain couples TRBV28 to TRBJ2-7; maybe TRBD1 (5 bases). Trimming pared 9 bases from V and 0 bases from J, leaving 12 bases between. Germline loops: CDR1 MDHEN, CDR2 SYDVKM. CDR3 size: 13 residues.

This sequence joins TRBV10-3 and TRBJ2-1; possibly TRBD2 for D (6 bases). The germline V gene encodes CDR1 ENHRY and CDR2 SYGVKD. V was pared by 10 bases and J by 3 bases, with 19 bases between. This CDR3 region has 15 residues. CDR3 protein: CATTPASALYNEQFF. The DNA for the CDR3 is TGTGCCACCACTCCCGCTAGCGCCCTCTACAATGAGCAGTTCTTC.

The chain couples TRBV28 to TRBJ2-5; 8 nucleotides align to TRBD1. Germline V gene data show CDR1 as MDHEN and CDR2 as SYDVKM. CDR3 length equals 15 residues. V was pared by 0 bases and J by 2 bases, with 2 bases of the junction left unmatched. This CDR3 reads CASSLWDRAQETQYF. CDR3 nucleotides: TGTGCCAGCAGTTTATGGGACAGGGCACAAGAGACCCAGTACTTC.

As concerns this clone: The junction departs from germline at one end; a sequencing error may be responsible. The V call is TRBV7-2, the J call TRBJ2-3, with 8 bases fitting TRBD1. The CDR3 totals 11 residues. Germline V gives CDR1 SGHTA, CDR2 FQGNSA. The CDR3 DNA follows: TGTGCCAGCAGCTTTGGACAGGGCGTGAATTTT. Its translation: CASSFGQGVNF.

J is TRBJ2-3 and V is TRBV7-2; 10 bases match TRBD2. The CDR3 totals 18 residues. The V gene's germline CDR1 is SGHTA and CDR2 FQGNSA. J was trimmed by 3 bases and V by 5 bases; bases with no gene match: 14. CDR3 residues: CASSPTQSGRAFTDTQYF. In DNA form, the CDR3 reads TGTGCCAGCAGCCCCACCCAGAGCGGGAGGGCCTTTACAGATACGCAGTATTTT.

The V gene is TRBV12-3 or TRBV12-4, the J gene TRBJ1-1; D call uncertain. The V end lost 6 bases, the J end lost 4 bases, and 12 bases lay between the germline ends. There are 13 residues in the CDR3. The chain's CDR3 is CASSWALGTEAFF. The CDR3 DNA reads TGTGCCAGCAGCTGGGCCCTGGGCACTGAAGCTTTCTTT.

This chain connects TRBV5-1 to TRBJ1-1; D remains unclear. CDR1 and CDR2 from the germline V gene are SGHRS and YFSETQ. Deletions cut 0 bases from V and 4 bases from J, with 10 bases between. This CDR3 is 14 amino acids long. As DNA, the CDR3 is TGCGCCAGCAGCTTGGTACCAGCGTTCACTGAAGCTTTCTTT. This sequence encodes CASSLVPAFTEAFF. Full variable domain (outside the CDR3, taken from reference TRBV5-1 and TRBJ1-1): KAGVTQTPRYLIKTRGQQVTLSCSPISGHRSVSWYQQTPGQGLQFLFEYFSETQRNKGNFPGRFSGRQFSNSRSEMNVSTLELGDSALYLCASSLVPAFTEAFFGQGTRLTVV.

The chain uses TRBV6-5 and TRBJ2-2; tentatively, D is TRBD1 (5 bases). The germline V and J ends were trimmed by 2 bases and 7 bases, with 14 bases remaining between them. This CDR3 comprises 15 residues. Germline V gene lookup returns CDR1 MNHEY and CDR2 SVGAGI. CDR3 DNA: TGTGCCAGCAGTTACGAAGGGGCTGACGACGGGGAGCTGTTTTTT. Protein product: CASSYEGADDGELFF.

V and J are TRBV18 and TRBJ1-1; possibly TRBD1 for D (6 bases). The CDR3 spans 15 residues. Germline V gene data show CDR1 as KGHSH and CDR2 as LQKENI. Between the trimmed V and J ends, which lost 3 bases and 5 bases, there was a span of 16 bases. CDR3 protein: CASSPSRGGGTEAFF. Written as DNA, the CDR3 is TGTGCCAGCTCACCGAGCAGGGGCGGGGGAACTGAAGCTTTCTTT. Full variable domain (missing parts from reference TRBV18 and TRBJ1-1): NAGVMQNPRHLVRRRGQEARLRCSPMKGHSHVYWYRQLPEEGLKFMVYLQKENIIDESGMPKERFSAEFPKEGPSILRIQQVVRGDSAAYFCASSPSRGGGTEAFFGQGTRLTVV.

The chain uses TRBV7-9 and TRBJ2-7; D might be TRBD1 (6 bases). The CDR3 contains 14 residues. Per germline, CDR1 SEHNR and CDR2 FQNEAQ (reference sequence). Trimming took 8 bases from V and 0 from J, leaving 14 bases between them. In nucleotides, the CDR3 is TGTGCCAGCGACGACCGGGACAACTCCTACGAGCAGTACTTC. Translating gives CASDDRDNSYEQYF.

This chain connects TRBV7-8 to TRBJ1-1; D remains ambiguous. CDR1 and CDR2 (germline): SGHVS, FQNEAQ. This CDR3 has 13 amino acids. V was pared by 0 bases and J by 7 bases, with 9 bases between. The CDR3 bases are TGTGCCAGCAGCTTAGCATCGGGGAATGAAGCTTTCTTT. Translation gives CASSLASGNEAFF.